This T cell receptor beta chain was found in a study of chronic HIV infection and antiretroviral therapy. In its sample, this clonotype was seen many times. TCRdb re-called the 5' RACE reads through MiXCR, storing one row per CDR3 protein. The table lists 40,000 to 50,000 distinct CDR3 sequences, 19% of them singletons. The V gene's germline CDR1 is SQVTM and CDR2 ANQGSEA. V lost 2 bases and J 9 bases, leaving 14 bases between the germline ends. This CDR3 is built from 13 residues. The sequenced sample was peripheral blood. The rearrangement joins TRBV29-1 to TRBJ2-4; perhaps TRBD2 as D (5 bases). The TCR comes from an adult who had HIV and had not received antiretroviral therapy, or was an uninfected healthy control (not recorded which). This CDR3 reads CSVETGSPGIQYF. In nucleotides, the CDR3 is TGCAGCGTTGAAACGGGAAGCCCGGGCATTCAGTACTTC. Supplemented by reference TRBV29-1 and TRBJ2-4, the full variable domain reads SAVISQKPSRDICQRGTSLTIQCQVDSQVTMMFWYRQQPGQSLTLIATANQGSEATYESGFVIDKFPISRPNLTFSTLTVSNMSPEDSSIYLCSVETGSPGIQYFGAGTRLSVL.